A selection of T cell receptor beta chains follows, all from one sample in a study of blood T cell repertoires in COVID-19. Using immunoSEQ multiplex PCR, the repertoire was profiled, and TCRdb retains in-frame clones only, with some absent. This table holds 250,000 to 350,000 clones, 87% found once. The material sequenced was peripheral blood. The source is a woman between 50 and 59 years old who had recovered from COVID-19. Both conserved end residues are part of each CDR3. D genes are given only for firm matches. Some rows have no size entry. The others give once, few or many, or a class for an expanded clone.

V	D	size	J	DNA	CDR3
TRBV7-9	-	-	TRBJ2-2	TGTGCCAGCAGCTTAGTTAGAGATTCCGGGGAGCTGTTTTTT	CASSLVRDSGELFF
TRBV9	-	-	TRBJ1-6	TGTGCCAGCAGCGTCAGAATTTATAATTCACCCCTCCACTTT	CASSVRIYNSPLHF
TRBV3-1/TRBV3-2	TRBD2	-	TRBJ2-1	TGTGCCAGCAGCCAAGATCGGTCGAGACTAGCGGGCCAGCAGTTCTTC	CASSQDRSRLAGQQFF
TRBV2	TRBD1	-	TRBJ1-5	TGTGCCAGCAGTTTACCGGGACAGGGGAATCAACAGCCCCAGCATTTT	CASSLPGQGNQQPQHF
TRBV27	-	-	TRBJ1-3	TGTGCCAGCAGTTTCCGACACGGAGCAGGGTCCATATATTTT	CASSFRHGAGSIYF
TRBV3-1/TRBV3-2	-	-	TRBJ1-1	TGTGCCAGCAGCCACACAAGTTACACTGAAGCTTTCTTT	CASSHTSYTEAFF
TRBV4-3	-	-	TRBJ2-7	TGCGCCAGCAGCCCCACTCAATTTTACGAGCAGTACTTC	CASSPTQFYEQYF
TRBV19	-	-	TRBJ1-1	TGTGCCAGTAAATCCCCTGACACTGAAGCTTTCTTT	CASKSPDTEAFF
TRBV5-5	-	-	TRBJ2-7	TGTGCCAGCAGCTTGAGGTCCGGGGGAGCCTACGAGCAGTACTTC	CASSLRSGGAYEQYF
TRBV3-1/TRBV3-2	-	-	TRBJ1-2	TGTGCCAGCAGCCAAGCACAGGGTGGCGGCTACACCTTC	CASSQAQGGGYTF
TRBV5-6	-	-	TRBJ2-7	TGTGCCAGCAGCTTCAGCTCCTACGAGCAGTACTTC	CASSFSSYEQYF
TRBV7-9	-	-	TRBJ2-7	TGTGCCAGCAGCTTGTGGACAGGAGGGGGTCTCGAGCAGTACTTC	CASSLWTGGGLEQYF
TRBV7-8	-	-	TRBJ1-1	TGTGCCAGCAGCTTATCGCAAGCAGCTTTCTTT	CASSLSQAAFF
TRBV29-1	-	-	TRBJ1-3	TGCAGCGTTTTGACTTCGGGAAACACCATATATTTT	CSVLTSGNTIYF
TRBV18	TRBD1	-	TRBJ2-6	TGTGCCAGCTCCCCGAGGTTTACAGGGGCCCAATCTGGGGCCAACGTCCTGACTTTC	CASSPRFTGAQSGANVLTF
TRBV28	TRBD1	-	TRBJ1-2	TGTGCCAGCAAGTTTAGGGACAGGGTATGGGGCTACACCTTC	CASKFRDRVWGYTF
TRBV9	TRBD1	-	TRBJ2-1	TGTGCCAGCAGCGTGAGCCCCGGGACAGCTGGGGACAATGAGCAGTTCTTC	CASSVSPGTAGDNEQFF
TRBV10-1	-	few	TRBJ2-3	TGCGCCAGCAGCAGGGCAACTGATACGCAGTATTTT	CASSRATDTQYF
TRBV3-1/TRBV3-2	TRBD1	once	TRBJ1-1	TGTGCCAGCAGCCAGGACTTACAGGGGTTCACTGAAGCTTTCTTT	CASSQDLQGFTEAFF
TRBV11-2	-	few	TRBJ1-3	TGTGCCAGCAGCTTAGAGAGCCTCTCTGGAAACACCATATATTTT	CASSLESLSGNTIYF
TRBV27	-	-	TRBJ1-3	TGTGCCAGCCCTTCTAAGTCCTCTGGAAACACCATATATTTT	CASPSKSSGNTIYF
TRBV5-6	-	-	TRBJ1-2	TGTGCCAGCAGCTCCCCAGGATATGGCTACACCTTC	CASSSPGYGYTF
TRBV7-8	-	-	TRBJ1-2	TGTGCCAGCAGCGTGAACCCAGGACAGACCTTCTATGGCTACACCTTC	CASSVNPGQTFYGYTF
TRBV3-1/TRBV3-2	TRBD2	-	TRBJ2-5	TGTGCCAGCAGCCAACGAAGCGAACTAGCGGCGATTGCTGAGACCCAGTACTTC	CASSQRSELAAIAETQYF
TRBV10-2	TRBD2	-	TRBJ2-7	TGCGCCAGCAGTGACCATCCCGGGACTAGTGTCTACGAGCAGTACTTC	CASSDHPGTSVYEQYF
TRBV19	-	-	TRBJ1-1	TGTGCCAGTAGCATCTTGGACAGAATGAACACTGAAGCTTTCTTT	CASSILDRMNTEAFF
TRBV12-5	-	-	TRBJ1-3	TGTGCTAGTGGTCGGGATGGAGGCACCATATATTTT	CASGRDGGTIYF
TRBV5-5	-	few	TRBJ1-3	TGTGCCAGCAGCTTGGACGCAGTCTTCGCTGGAAACACCATATATTTT	CASSLDAVFAGNTIYF
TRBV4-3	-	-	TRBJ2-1	TGCGCCAGCAGCCAAGTAGCGGTTGGCGAGCAGTTCTTC	CASSQVAVGEQFF
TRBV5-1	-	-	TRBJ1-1	TGCGCCAGCAGCCCACGGGGAGGGAACACTGAAGCTTTCTTT	CASSPRGGNTEAFF
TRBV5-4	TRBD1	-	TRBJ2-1	TGTGCCAGCAGCTCGGGACAGGGATCCTACAATGAGCAGTTCTTC	CASSSGQGSYNEQFF
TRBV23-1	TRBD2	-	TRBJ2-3	TGCGCCAGCACTCGACTAGCGGGGGCGTACACAGATACGCAGTATTTT	CASTRLAGAYTDTQYF
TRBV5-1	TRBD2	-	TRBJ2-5	TGCGCCAGCAGCCTGGATGGACGGGGGGGCTTGGAGACCCAGTACTTC	CASSLDGRGGLETQYF
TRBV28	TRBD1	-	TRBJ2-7	TGTGCCAGCTGGGGGGACAGGGGGCGCTACGAGCAGTACTTC	CASWGDRGRYEQYF
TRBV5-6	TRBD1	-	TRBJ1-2	TGTGCCAGCAGCCCTACAGGGGCCGGTGGCTACACCTTC	CASSPTGAGGYTF
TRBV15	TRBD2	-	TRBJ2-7	TGTGCCACCAGCAGAGATTACGCTAGCGGGGGCGGAAACGAGCAGTACTTC	CATSRDYASGGGNEQYF
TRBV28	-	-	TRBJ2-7	TGTGCCAGCAGACGGGGAACGAACTACGAGCAGTACTTC	CASRRGTNYEQYF
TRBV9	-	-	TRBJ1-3	TGTGCCAGCAGCGCGACAGGTCTTGGAAACACCATATATTTT	CASSATGLGNTIYF
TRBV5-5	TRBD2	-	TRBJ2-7	TGTGCCAGCAGCTTGGTCGGGACTATGTACGAGCAGTACTTC	CASSLVGTMYEQYF
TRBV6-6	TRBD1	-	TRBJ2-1	TGTGCCACCATCGACAGGGTTTACTACAATGAGCAGTTCTTC	CATIDRVYYNEQFF